The sequence of this TCR beta chain was determined in a study of neoadjuvant anti-PD-1 for oral cavity cancer. Looking at the study overall: Patients without progression received a fourth nivolumab dose around day 43, then surgical resection on days 50-56.

Findings and limits, study-wide: After neoadjuvant nivolumab, PBMC T cell clonality was significantly higher in non-responders than responders.

Concerning this clone: Its specificity is unknown.

Time point reported: after neoadjuvant nivolumab, at surgical resection. These oral cavity squamous cell carcinomas were HPV-negative and locally advanced. The CDR3 contains 14 residues. Trimming left V 2 bases short and J 5 bases short, with 11 bases between. The V gene's germline CDR1 is MNHNS and CDR2 SASEGT. Six replicates per PBMC sample, mostly from 480 ng of genomic DNA. Assay: immunoSEQ multiplex PCR; the TCRdb copy retains only in-frame clones and omits some. The sample has 8,000 or so clones, approximately 66% seen once; the top ten hold about 3%. This clonotype was sampled from a person aged 35-79 years with oral cavity squamous cell carcinoma. This rearrangement joins TRBV6-1 to TRBJ2-3; D could derive from TRBD1 or TRBD2 (5 bases each). The source was PBMCs, collected after nivolumab (anti-PD-1) treatment. CDR3 region: CASSERQRRDTQYF. For the CDR3, the DNA is TGTGCCAGCAGTGAAAGACAGCGGAGAGATACGCAGTATTTT.